The rows below give T cell receptor beta chains drawn from one sample of a study of beta chain features in type 1 diabetes. TCRdb's table, derived via immunoSEQ multiplex PCR, lists solely in-frame clones and lacks some. This sample has under 900,000 clones; 15% to 20% occur once, and the top ten carry 0.02% to 0.025%. The sequencing input was naive CD4+ T cells from blood. All receptors come from a woman between 18 and 30 years old in good health. CDR3s include the opening cysteine and the closing phenylalanine or tryptophan. A D gene is named only where the DNA matches it firmly. Part of the rows lack a size; the others show once, few, many or a class for expanded clones.

V gene: TRBV5-1
J gene: TRBJ1-1
clone size: few
D gene: .
CDR3 protein: CASSLDRVNTEAFF
CDR3 DNA: TGCGCCAGCAGCTTGGATCGGGTAAACACTGAAGCTTTCTTT

V gene: TRBV27
J gene: TRBJ1-5
clone size: few
D gene: .
CDR3 protein: CASSLWFGQPQHF
CDR3 DNA: TGTGCCAGCAGTTTATGGTTCGGGCAGCCCCAGCATTTT

V gene: TRBV10-3
J gene: TRBJ1-2
clone size: .
D gene: .
CDR3 protein: CAISLDRTHGYTF
CDR3 DNA: TGTGCCATCAGCCTAGACAGAACACACGGCTACACCTTC

V gene: TRBV5-1
J gene: TRBJ2-1
clone size: few
D gene: .
CDR3 protein: CASSLLGTIYNEQFF
CDR3 DNA: TGCGCCAGCAGCTTGCTTGGGACAATTTACAATGAGCAGTTCTTC

V gene: TRBV19
J gene: TRBJ2-3
clone size: .
D gene: TRBD1
CDR3 protein: CASSDGDRVSDTQYF
CDR3 DNA: TGTGCCAGTAGTGACGGGGACAGGGTCTCTGATACGCAGTATTTT

V gene: TRBV15
J gene: TRBJ1-5
clone size: .
D gene: .
CDR3 protein: CATSGRPGRSNQPQHF
CDR3 DNA: TGTGCCACCAGCGGAAGGCCAGGACGGTCCAATCAGCCCCAGCATTTT

V gene: TRBV2
J gene: TRBJ2-5
clone size: .
D gene: .
CDR3 protein: CASRSVRQETQYF
CDR3 DNA: TGTGCCAGCCGATCCGTTCGCCAAGAGACCCAGTACTTC

V gene: TRBV9
J gene: TRBJ2-3
clone size: .
D gene: TRBD2
CDR3 protein: CASSGTSGGDTQYF
CDR3 DNA: TGTGCCAGCAGCGGGACTAGCGGGGGAGATACGCAGTATTTT

V gene: TRBV12-5
J gene: TRBJ2-5
clone size: few
D gene: .
CDR3 protein: CASGTGETQYF
CDR3 DNA: TGTGCTAGTGGTACCGGGGAGACCCAGTACTTC

V gene: TRBV7-9
J gene: TRBJ1-3
clone size: .
D gene: .
CDR3 protein: CASSLRGDISGNTIYF
CDR3 DNA: TGTGCCAGCAGCTTAAGAGGGGACATCTCTGGAAACACCATATATTTT

V gene: TRBV5-1
J gene: TRBJ2-5
clone size: .
D gene: TRBD2
CDR3 protein: CASSPGLAGDVETQYF
CDR3 DNA: TGCGCCAGCAGCCCCGGACTAGCGGGAGACGTTGAGACCCAGTACTTC

V gene: TRBV7-3
J gene: TRBJ2-7
clone size: few
D gene: TRBD1
CDR3 protein: CASSFAGTGEEQYF
CDR3 DNA: TGTGCCAGCAGCTTCGCCGGGACAGGGGAAGAGCAGTACTTC

V gene: TRBV7-2
J gene: TRBJ2-1
clone size: .
D gene: TRBD2
CDR3 protein: CASSLGSSGRRGSYNEQFF
CDR3 DNA: TGTGCCAGCAGCTTAGGTAGTAGCGGGAGACGAGGTTCCTACAATGAGCAGTTCTTC

V gene: TRBV7-6
J gene: TRBJ2-1
clone size: few
D gene: TRBD2
CDR3 protein: CASSRRTSASSYNEQFF
CDR3 DNA: TGTGCCAGCAGCAGGAGAACTAGCGCAAGCTCCTACAATGAGCAGTTCTTC

V gene: TRBV9
J gene: TRBJ2-3
clone size: .
D gene: TRBD2
CDR3 protein: CASSTGTSLHTDTQYF
CDR3 DNA: TGTGCCAGCAGCACCGGGACTAGCCTGCACACAGATACGCAGTATTTT

V gene: TRBV29-1
J gene: TRBJ2-5
clone size: few
D gene: TRBD1
CDR3 protein: CSVKDRGLYQETQYF
CDR3 DNA: TGCAGCGTTAAGGACAGGGGGCTTTACCAAGAGACCCAGTACTTC

V gene: TRBV18
J gene: TRBJ2-5
clone size: .
D gene: .
CDR3 protein: CASSPPGPETQYF
CDR3 DNA: TGTGCCAGCTCACCACCGGGGCCGGAGACCCAGTACTTC

V gene: TRBV28
J gene: TRBJ1-5
clone size: few
D gene: .
CDR3 protein: CASWGGNQPQHF
CDR3 DNA: TGTGCCAGTTGGGGGGGGAATCAGCCCCAGCATTTT

V gene: TRBV18
J gene: TRBJ1-5
clone size: few
D gene: .
CDR3 protein: CASSPGGDQPQHF
CDR3 DNA: TGTGCCAGCTCACCAGGGGGTGATCAGCCCCAGCATTTT

V gene: TRBV10-1
J gene: TRBJ2-1
clone size: .
D gene: TRBD1
CDR3 protein: CASSPGQDFNEQFF
CDR3 DNA: TGCGCCAGCAGCCCGGGACAGGACTTCAATGAGCAGTTCTTC

V gene: TRBV5-1
J gene: TRBJ2-2
clone size: .
D gene: TRBD1
CDR3 protein: CASSLRDSTGELFF
CDR3 DNA: TGCGCCAGCAGCCTCCGGGACAGCACCGGGGAGCTGTTTTTT

V gene: TRBV7-2
J gene: TRBJ2-1
clone size: .
D gene: TRBD1
CDR3 protein: CASSVVLGQGNNEQFF
CDR3 DNA: TGTGCCAGCAGCGTAGTTCTAGGACAGGGAAACAATGAGCAGTTCTTC

V gene: TRBV7-9
J gene: TRBJ2-1
clone size: .
D gene: .
CDR3 protein: CASSQQGLNNEQFF
CDR3 DNA: TGTGCCAGCAGCCAGCAAGGACTTAACAATGAGCAGTTCTTC

V gene: TRBV11-1
J gene: TRBJ2-1
clone size: .
D gene: TRBD2
CDR3 protein: CASSLSLSSGSVYNEQFF
CDR3 DNA: TGTGCCAGCAGCTTATCTCTATCTAGCGGGAGTGTCTACAATGAGCAGTTCTTC

V gene: TRBV5-1
J gene: TRBJ1-1
clone size: few
D gene: .
CDR3 protein: CASSLGGANTEAFF
CDR3 DNA: TGCGCCAGCAGCTTGGGGGGAGCGAACACTGAAGCTTTCTTT

V gene: TRBV6-6
J gene: TRBJ2-1
clone size: few
D gene: .
CDR3 protein: CANPAESSYNEQFF
CDR3 DNA: TGTGCCAACCCAGCGGAAAGCTCCTACAATGAGCAGTTCTTC

V gene: TRBV7-9
J gene: TRBJ1-4
clone size: few
D gene: .
CDR3 protein: CASSEKLKEREKLFF
CDR3 DNA: TGTGCCAGCAGCGAGAAGTTGAAGGAACGTGAAAAACTGTTTTTT